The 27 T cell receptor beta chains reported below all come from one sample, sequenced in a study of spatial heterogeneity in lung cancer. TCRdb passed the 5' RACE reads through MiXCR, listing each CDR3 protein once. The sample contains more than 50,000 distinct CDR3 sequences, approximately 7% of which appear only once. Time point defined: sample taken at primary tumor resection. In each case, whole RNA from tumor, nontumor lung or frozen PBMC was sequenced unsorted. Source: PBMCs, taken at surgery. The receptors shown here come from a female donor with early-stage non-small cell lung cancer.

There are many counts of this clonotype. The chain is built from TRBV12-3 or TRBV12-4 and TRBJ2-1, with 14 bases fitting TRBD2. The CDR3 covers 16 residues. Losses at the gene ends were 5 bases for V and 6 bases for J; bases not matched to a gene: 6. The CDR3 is CASSPPGLAGGNEQFF. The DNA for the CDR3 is TGTGCCAGCAGTCCCCCTGGACTAGCGGGGGGCAATGAGCAGTTCTTC.

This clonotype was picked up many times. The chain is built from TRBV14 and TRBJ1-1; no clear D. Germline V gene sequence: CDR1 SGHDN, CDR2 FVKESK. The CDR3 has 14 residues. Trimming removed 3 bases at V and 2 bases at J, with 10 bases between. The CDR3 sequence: CASSHGLGNTEAFF. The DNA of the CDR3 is TGTGCCAGCAGCCACGGACTGGGCAACACTGAAGCTTTCTTT. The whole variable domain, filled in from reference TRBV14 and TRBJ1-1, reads EAGVTQFPSHSVIEKGQTVTLRCDPISGHDNLYWYRRVMGKEIKFLLHFVKESKQDESGMPNNRFLAERTGGTYSTLKVQPAELEDSGVYFCASSHGLGNTEAFFGQGTRLTVV.

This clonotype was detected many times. The DNA for the CDR3 is TGCAGCACGATAGCGGGGACCACAGATACGCAGTATTTT. Translated, it gives CSTIAGTTDTQYF. The chain links TRBV20-1 to TRBJ2-3; TRBD2 aligns across 8 bases. Looked up from germline, CDR1 is DFQATT and CDR2 is SNEGSKA (reference sequence). This CDR3 is 13 amino acids long.

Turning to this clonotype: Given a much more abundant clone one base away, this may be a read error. The CDR3 reads CASSQARATADKQYF. The CDR3 bases are TGTGCCAGCAGCCAAGCCAGGGCTACTGCGGACAAGCAGTACTTC. The chain carries TRBV3-1 and TRBJ2-7; a possible D gene is TRBD1 (5 bases). V shed 1 base and J shed 8 bases, with 18 bases lying between them. The CDR3 length is 15 residues. The germline V gene encodes CDR1 LGHDT and CDR2 YNNKEL (reference sequence).

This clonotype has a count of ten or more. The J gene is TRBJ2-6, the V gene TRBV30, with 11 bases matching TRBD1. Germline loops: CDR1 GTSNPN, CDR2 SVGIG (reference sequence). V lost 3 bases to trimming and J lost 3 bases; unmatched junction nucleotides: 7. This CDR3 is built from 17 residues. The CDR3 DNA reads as TGTGCCTGGAGGTCTGGGACAGGGGGATTTGGGGCCAACGTCCTGACTTTC. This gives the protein CAWRSGTGGFGANVLTF.

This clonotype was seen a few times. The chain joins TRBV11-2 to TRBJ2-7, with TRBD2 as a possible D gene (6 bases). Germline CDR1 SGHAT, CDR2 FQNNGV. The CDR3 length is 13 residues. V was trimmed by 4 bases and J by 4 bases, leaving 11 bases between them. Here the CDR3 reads CASSSPGRYEQYF. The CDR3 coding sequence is TGTGCCAGCAGCTCCCCGGGGAGGTACGAGCAGTACTTC.

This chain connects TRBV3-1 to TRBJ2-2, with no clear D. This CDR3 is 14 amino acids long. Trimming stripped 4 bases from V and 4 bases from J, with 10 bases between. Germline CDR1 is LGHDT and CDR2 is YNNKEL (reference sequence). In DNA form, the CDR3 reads TGTGCCAGCAGCCTTCTGGGTCCCACCGGGGAGCTGTTTTTT. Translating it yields CASSLLGPTGELFF.

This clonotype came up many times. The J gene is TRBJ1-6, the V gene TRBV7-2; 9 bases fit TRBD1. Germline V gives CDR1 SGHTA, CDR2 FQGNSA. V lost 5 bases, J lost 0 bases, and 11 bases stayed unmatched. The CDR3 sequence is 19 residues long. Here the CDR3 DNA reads TGTGCCAGCAGCCGTACAGGGGGCGTTGGTCGCTCCTATAATTCACCCCTCCACTTT. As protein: CASSRTGGVGRSYNSPLHF.

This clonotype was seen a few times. The CDR3 region is CAVGTEGRYTF. CDR3 nucleotide sequence: TGTGCCGTCGGGACAGAGGGACGCTACACCTTC. The chain carries TRBV3-1 and TRBJ1-2, with 7 bases lining up with TRBD1. Germline V gene sequence: CDR1 LGHDT, CDR2 YNNKEL (reference sequence). This CDR3 region has 11 residues. The V gene end was trimmed by 11 bases and the J gene end by 9 bases; junction bases not matched to a gene: 9.

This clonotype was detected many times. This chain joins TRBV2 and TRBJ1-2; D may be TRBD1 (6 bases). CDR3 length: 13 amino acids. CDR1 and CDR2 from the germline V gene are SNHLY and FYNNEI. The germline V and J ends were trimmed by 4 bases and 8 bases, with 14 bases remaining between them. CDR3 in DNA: TGTGCCAGCAGTGCCAACAGGGTTTTGGGCTACACCTTC. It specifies CASSANRVLGYTF.

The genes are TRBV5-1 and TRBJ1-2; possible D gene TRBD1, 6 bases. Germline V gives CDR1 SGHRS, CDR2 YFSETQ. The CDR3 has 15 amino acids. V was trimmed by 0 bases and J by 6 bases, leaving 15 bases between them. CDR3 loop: CASSLAAGVAHGYTF. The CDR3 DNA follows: TGCGCCAGCAGCTTGGCGGCAGGGGTGGCCCATGGCTACACCTTC.

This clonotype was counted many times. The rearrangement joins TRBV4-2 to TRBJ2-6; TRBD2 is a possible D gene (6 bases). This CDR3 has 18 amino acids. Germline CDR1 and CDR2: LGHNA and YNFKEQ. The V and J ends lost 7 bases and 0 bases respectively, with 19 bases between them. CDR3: CASTGGGGSYSGANVLTF. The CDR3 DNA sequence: TGTGCCAGCACCGGAGGCGGAGGGTCCTACTCTGGGGCCAACGTCCTGACTTTC.

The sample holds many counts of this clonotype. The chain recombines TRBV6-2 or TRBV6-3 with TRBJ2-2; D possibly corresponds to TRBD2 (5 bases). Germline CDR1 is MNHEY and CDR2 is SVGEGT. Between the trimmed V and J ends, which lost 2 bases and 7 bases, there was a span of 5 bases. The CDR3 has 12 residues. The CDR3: CASSYGSGELFF. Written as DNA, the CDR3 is TGTGCCAGCAGTTACGGGAGCGGGGAGCTGTTTTTT.

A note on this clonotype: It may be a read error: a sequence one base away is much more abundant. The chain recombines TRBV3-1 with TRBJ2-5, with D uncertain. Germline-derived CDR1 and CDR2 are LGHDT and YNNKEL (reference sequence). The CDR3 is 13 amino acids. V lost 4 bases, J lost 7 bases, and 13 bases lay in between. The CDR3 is CASSLAAAGTQYF. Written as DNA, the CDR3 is TGTGCCAGCAGCCTAGCCGCCGCTGGGACCCAGTACTTC.

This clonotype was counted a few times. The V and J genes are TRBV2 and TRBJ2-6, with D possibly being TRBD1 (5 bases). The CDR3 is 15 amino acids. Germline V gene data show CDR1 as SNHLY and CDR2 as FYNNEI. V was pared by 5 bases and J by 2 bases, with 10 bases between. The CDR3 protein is CASSRDRTGANVLTF. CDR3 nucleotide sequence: TGTGCCAGCAGTAGAGACAGAACTGGGGCCAACGTCCTGACTTTC. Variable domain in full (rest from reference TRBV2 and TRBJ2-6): EPEVTQTPSHQVTQMGQEVILRCVPISNHLYFYWYRQILGQKVEFLVSFYNNEISEKSEIFDDQFSVERPDGSNFTLKIRSTKLEDSAMYFCASSRDRTGANVLTFGAGSRLTVL.

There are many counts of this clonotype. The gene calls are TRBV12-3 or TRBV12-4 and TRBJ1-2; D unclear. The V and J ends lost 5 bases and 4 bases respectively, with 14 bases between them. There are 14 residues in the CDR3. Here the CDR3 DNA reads TGTGCCAGCAGTAAGAAAGATGCCGTCTATGGCTACACCTTC. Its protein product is CASSKKDAVYGYTF.

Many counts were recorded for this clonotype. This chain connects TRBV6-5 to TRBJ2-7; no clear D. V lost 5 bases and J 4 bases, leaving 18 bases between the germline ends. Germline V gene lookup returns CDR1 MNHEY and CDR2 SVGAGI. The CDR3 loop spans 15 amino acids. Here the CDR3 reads CASSRKPAGVYEQYF. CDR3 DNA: TGTGCCAGCAGTCGCAAACCGGCCGGAGTGTACGAGCAGTACTTC.

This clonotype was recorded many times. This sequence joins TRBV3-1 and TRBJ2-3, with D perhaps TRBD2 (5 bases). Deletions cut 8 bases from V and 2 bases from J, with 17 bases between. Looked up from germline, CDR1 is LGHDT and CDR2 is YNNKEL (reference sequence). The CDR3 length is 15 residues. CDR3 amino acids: CASAGPREYTDTQYF. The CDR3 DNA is TGTGCCAGCGCCGGGCCAAGGGAGTACACAGATACGCAGTATTTT.

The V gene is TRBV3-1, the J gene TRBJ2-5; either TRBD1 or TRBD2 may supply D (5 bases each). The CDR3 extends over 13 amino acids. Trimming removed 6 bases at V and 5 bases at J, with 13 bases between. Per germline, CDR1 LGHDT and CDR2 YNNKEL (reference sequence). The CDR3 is CASSLTEGETQYF. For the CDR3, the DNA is TGTGCCAGCAGTCTAACAGAGGGGGAGACCCAGTACTTC.

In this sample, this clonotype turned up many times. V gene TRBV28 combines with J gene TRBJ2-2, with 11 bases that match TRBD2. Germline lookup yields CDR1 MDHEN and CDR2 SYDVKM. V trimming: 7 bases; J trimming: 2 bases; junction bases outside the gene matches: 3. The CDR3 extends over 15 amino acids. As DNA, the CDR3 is TGTGCCAGCATAGCGGGGGGGAGTAACACCGGGGAGCTGTTTTTT. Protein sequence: CASIAGGSNTGELFF.

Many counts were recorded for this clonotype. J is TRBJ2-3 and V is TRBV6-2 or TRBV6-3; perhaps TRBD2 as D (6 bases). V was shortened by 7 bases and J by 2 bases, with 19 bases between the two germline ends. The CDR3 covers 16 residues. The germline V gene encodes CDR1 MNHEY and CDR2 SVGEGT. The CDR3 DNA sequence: TGTGCCAGCACCCCTCCGGCGGGGCGAACCACAGATACGCAGTATTTT. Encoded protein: CASTPPAGRTTDTQYF.

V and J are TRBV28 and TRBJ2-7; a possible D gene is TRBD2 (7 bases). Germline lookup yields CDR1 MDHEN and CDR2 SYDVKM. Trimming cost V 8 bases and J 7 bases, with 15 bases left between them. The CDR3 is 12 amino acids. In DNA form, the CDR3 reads TGTGCCAGCCGCGGGGGCCCTGGAGAGCAGTACTTC. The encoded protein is CASRGGPGEQYF. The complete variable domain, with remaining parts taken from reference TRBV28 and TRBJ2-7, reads DVKVTQSSRYLVKRTGEKVFLECVQDMDHENMFWYRQDPGLGLRLIYFSYDVKMKEKGDIPEGYSVSREKKERFSLILESASTNQTSMYLCASRGGPGEQYFGPGTRLTVT.

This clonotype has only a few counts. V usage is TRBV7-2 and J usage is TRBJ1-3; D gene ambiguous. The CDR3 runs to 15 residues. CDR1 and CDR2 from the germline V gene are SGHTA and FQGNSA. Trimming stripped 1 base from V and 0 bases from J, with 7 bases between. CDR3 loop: CASSLVHRSGNTIYF. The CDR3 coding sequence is TGTGCCAGCAGCTTAGTACACCGCTCTGGAAACACCATATATTTT.

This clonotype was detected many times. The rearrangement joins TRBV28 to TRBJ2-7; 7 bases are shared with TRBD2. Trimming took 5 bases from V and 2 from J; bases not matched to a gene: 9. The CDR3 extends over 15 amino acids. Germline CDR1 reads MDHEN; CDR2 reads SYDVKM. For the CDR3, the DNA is TGTGCCAGCAGTCCCTGGACTAGTGGGACCTACGAGCAGTACTTC. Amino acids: CASSPWTSGTYEQYF.

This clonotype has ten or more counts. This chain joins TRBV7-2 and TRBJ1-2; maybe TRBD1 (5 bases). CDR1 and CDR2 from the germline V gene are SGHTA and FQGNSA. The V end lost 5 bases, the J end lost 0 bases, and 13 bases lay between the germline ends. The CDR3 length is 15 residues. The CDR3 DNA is TGTGCCAGCAGCCCGCCGGGGGAGGCTAACTATGGCTACACCTTC. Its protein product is CASSPPGEANYGYTF.

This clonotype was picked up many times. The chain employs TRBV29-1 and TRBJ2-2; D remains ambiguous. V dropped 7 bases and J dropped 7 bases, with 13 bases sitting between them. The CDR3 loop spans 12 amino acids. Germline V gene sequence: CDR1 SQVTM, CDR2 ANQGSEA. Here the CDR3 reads CSAFSGVGELFF. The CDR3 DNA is TGCAGCGCCTTTTCTGGGGTCGGGGAGCTGTTTTTT.

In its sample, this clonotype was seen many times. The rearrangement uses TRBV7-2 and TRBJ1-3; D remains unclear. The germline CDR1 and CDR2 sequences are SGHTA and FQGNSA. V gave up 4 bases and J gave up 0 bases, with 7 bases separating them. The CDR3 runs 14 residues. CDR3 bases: TGTGCCAGCAGCTCCTCGTTCTCTGGAAACACCATATATTTT. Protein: CASSSSFSGNTIYF.